One and the same sample provided the 23 T cell receptor beta chains below, sequenced in a study of identifying expanded T cells in peripheral blood. The method was immunoSEQ multiplex PCR; TCRdb's version includes in-frame clones alone and lacks a portion of them. The repertoire holds around 82,000 clones, with about four fifths as singletons. The sequencing input was blood. The receptors were sampled from a person aged 18 to 75 in good health.

The chain links TRBV13 to TRBJ2-7; TRBD2 aligns across 10 bases. This CDR3 has 16 amino acids. Germline CDR1 reads PRHDT; CDR2 reads FYEKMQ (reference sequence). The ends lost 5 bases at V and 1 base at J; junction bases unmatched: 8. The DNA of the CDR3 is TGTGCCAGCAGCCCCCACGGGACTAGCGTATCCTACGAGCAGTACTTC. Residues: CASSPHGTSVSYEQYF. The full variable domain, rest sourced from reference TRBV13 and TRBJ2-7, is AAGVIQSPRHLIKEKRETATLKCYPIPRHDTVYWYQQGPGQDPQFLISFYEKMQSDKGSIPDRFSAQQFSDYHSELNMSSLELGDSALYFCASSPHGTSVSYEQYFGPGTRLTVT.

The gene calls are TRBV19 and TRBJ1-1; unclear D gene. Germline values: CDR1 LNHDA, CDR2 SQIVND (reference sequence). This CDR3 comprises 14 residues. V shed 5 bases and J shed 0 bases, with 10 bases lying between them. The chain's CDR3 is CASSLHSLNTEAFF. In DNA, the CDR3 is TGTGCCAGTAGTCTCCACAGCCTGAACACTGAAGCTTTCTTT.

The gene calls are TRBV6-5 and TRBJ1-2, with 7 bases lining up with TRBD1. Per the germline V gene, CDR1 is MNHEY and CDR2 is SVGAGI. The CDR3 runs to 15 residues. Trimming removed 6 bases from V and 0 bases from J; junction bases left unmatched: 7. The CDR3, as DNA: TGTGCCAGCAGCCCTTACAGGGGTTCTAACTATGGCTACACCTTC. Encoded protein: CASSPYRGSNYGYTF.

The rearrangement joins TRBV18 to TRBJ1-2, with TRBD1 as a possible D gene (6 bases). Trimming took 0 bases from V and 6 from J, leaving 14 bases between them. Germline assignment: CDR1 KGHSH and CDR2 LQKENI. This CDR3 region has 15 residues. The CDR3 nucleotides are TGTGCCAGCTCACCACCGGTAGGGGGATCAAATGGCTACACCTTC. As protein: CASSPPVGGSNGYTF.

The chain links TRBV11-3 to TRBJ2-3; D unclear. The germline V gene has CDR1 SGHNT and CDR2 YENEEA. The CDR3 consists of 14 residues. Trimming stripped 0 bases from V and 2 bases from J, with 6 bases between. This CDR3 is CASSLETPTDTQYF. The CDR3 bases are TGTGCCAGCAGCTTAGAGACGCCCACAGATACGCAGTATTTT.

The chain couples TRBV7-3 to TRBJ2-7; no clear D gene. The CDR3 has 14 amino acids. The ends were cut back, 1 base at V and 1 base at J, with 8 bases in the middle. CDR1 is SGHTA and CDR2 is FQGTGA in the germline V gene. CDR3 protein: CASSLSGSSYEQYF. Written as DNA, the CDR3 is TGTGCCAGCAGCTTAAGTGGCAGTTCCTACGAGCAGTACTTC. The entire variable domain, with the rest obtained from reference TRBV7-3 and TRBJ2-7, is as follows: GAGVSQTPSNKVTEKGKYVELRCDPISGHTALYWYRQSLGQGPEFLIYFQGTGAADDSGLPNDRFFAVRPEGSVSTLKIQRTERGDSAVYLCASSLSGSSYEQYFGPGTRLTVT.

The CDR3 is CASSHQGPIILAKNIQYF. The DNA of the CDR3 is TGTGCCAGCAGCCATCAGGGGCCGATAATATTAGCCAAAAACATTCAGTACTTC. This chain joins TRBV5-8 and TRBJ2-4; D perhaps matches TRBD1 (6 bases). Germline CDR1 and CDR2: SGHTS and YDEGEE. The CDR3 spans 18 residues. Trimming removed 4 bases from V and 0 bases from J, with 20 bases in between.

This clone was found once. The chain uses TRBV28 and TRBJ2-7; 8 bases line up with TRBD2. This CDR3 has 15 residues. CDR1 and CDR2 from the germline V gene are MDHEN and SYDVKM. With V trimmed by 5 bases and J by 3 bases, 9 bases remained unmatched. The chain's CDR3 is CASSPSGGLGYEQYF. CDR3 DNA sequence: TGTGCCAGCAGTCCGAGCGGGGGACTAGGCTACGAGCAGTACTTC.

This chain joins TRBV11-2 and TRBJ2-1; D possibly corresponds to TRBD2 (6 bases). V gave up 3 bases and J gave up 4 bases, with 10 bases separating them. The CDR3 loop spans 14 amino acids. Germline V lookup: CDR1 SGHAT, CDR2 FQNNGV. The CDR3 region is CASSFRRGYNEQFF. CDR3 coding DNA: TGTGCCAGCAGCTTTAGGAGGGGTTACAATGAGCAGTTCTTC.

The chain is built from TRBV27 and TRBJ2-2; either TRBD1 or TRBD2 may supply D (5 bases each). From germline, CDR1 is MNHEY and CDR2 SMNVEV (reference sequence). V lost 2 bases and J lost 1, with 20 bases in between. The CDR3 runs 19 residues. The DNA for the CDR3 is TGTGCCAGCAGTTTAAGGGTAGTGTGGCAGGGACGGAACACCGGGGAGCTGTTTTTT. This translates into CASSLRVVWQGRNTGELFF.

The rearrangement links TRBV7-6 to TRBJ2-1; tentatively, D is TRBD2 (5 bases). The length of the CDR3 is 14 residues. CDR1 is SGHVS and CDR2 is FNYEAQ in the germline V gene. Trimming cost V 1 base and J 4 bases, with 8 bases left between them. CDR3 residues: CASSLERGYNEQFF. For the CDR3, the DNA is TGTGCCAGCAGCTTAGAACGGGGTTACAATGAGCAGTTCTTC.

Concerning this clone itself: The DNA is left out, because the CDR3 cannot be placed on it with certainty; the CDR3 is given as TCRdb lists it. The V call is TRBV7-2, the J call TRBJ1-2. The CDR3 is 16 amino acids long, termini counted. The germline V gene encodes CDR1 SGHTA and CDR2 FQGNSA. The CDR3 here is CASSLVSGRALDGYTF.

This chain uses TRBV6-5 with TRBJ2-7; no firm D call. CDR3 length equals 11 residues. The V and J ends lost 2 bases and 3 bases respectively, with 2 bases between them. Germline V gives CDR1 MNHEY, CDR2 SVGAGI. CDR3 in amino acids: CASSYDYEQYF. DNA for the CDR3: TGTGCCAGCAGTTACGACTACGAGCAGTACTTC.

The V gene is TRBV29-1, the J gene TRBJ2-3; 9 bases line up with TRBD2. The ends lost 3 bases at V and 2 bases at J; junction bases unmatched: 3. Germline CDR1 and CDR2: SQVTM and ANQGSEA. The CDR3 length is 14 residues. The CDR3 here is CSVESSGDTDTQYF. CDR3 coding DNA: TGCAGCGTTGAGTCTAGCGGGGACACAGATACGCAGTATTTT.

The chain combines TRBV6-1 with TRBJ2-1; D unclear. The CDR3 contains 13 residues. The ends were cut back, 2 bases at V and 12 bases at J, with 14 bases in the middle. The germline V gene has CDR1 MNHNS and CDR2 SASEGT. The CDR3 sequence: CASSEFRSQPQFF. For the CDR3, the DNA is TGTGCCAGCAGTGAATTCAGGTCCCAGCCGCAGTTCTTC.

This clone was observed a few times. V is TRBV30 and J is TRBJ1-5, with D perhaps TRBD1 (6 bases). Germline values: CDR1 GTSNPN, CDR2 SVGIG (reference sequence). The CDR3 consists of 14 residues. The V end lost 3 bases, the J end lost 5 bases, and 14 bases lay between the germline ends. CDR3 region: CAWSRQVGDQPQHF. The CDR3 coding sequence is TGTGCCTGGAGCAGACAGGTCGGGGATCAGCCCCAGCATTTT. Filled out from reference TRBV30 and TRBJ1-5, the complete variable domain reads SQTIHQWPATLVQPVGSPLSLECTVEGTSNPNLYWYRQAAGRGLQLLFYSVGIGQISSEVPQNLSASRPQDRQFILSSKKLLLSDSGFYLCAWSRQVGDQPQHFGDGTRLSIL.

This chain joins TRBV28 and TRBJ2-3, with TRBD2 matching 9 bases. V lost 11 bases to trimming and J lost 2 bases; unmatched junction nucleotides: 5. Germline V CDR1 and CDR2: MDHEN, SYDVKM. The CDR3 has 13 residues. CDR3: CAFGGRATDTQYF. CDR3 DNA sequence: TGTGCCTTTGGCGGGAGGGCCACAGATACGCAGTATTTT.

The genes are TRBV4-1 and TRBJ1-5; a possible D gene is TRBD1 (6 bases). Trimming shortened V by 0 bases and J by 4 bases, and 10 bases separated the two germline ends. Germline CDR1 reads MGHRA; CDR2 reads YSYEKL. CDR3 length: 15 residues. CDR3 sequence (DNA): TGCGCCAGCAGCCAAGATACAGGGTTTAATCAGCCCCAGCATTTT. Amino acids: CASSQDTGFNQPQHF.

Many counts were recorded for this clone. The CDR3 region is CASSPRTGATYGYTF. DNA of the CDR3: TGTGCCAGCAGTCCAAGGACAGGGGCAACCTATGGCTACACCTTC. The rearrangement links TRBV27 to TRBJ1-2; TRBD1 matches at 9 bases. Trimming cost V 5 bases and J 4 bases; bases outside gene matches: 8. This CDR3 spans 15 amino acids. CDR1 and CDR2 (germline): MNHEY, SMNVEV (reference sequence).

This clone was seen once. The DNA of the CDR3 is TGCAGCGTTGTCCCCAGGGGCCAGGGGTCTTACACCTTC. As protein: CSVVPRGQGSYTF. The genes are TRBV29-1 and TRBJ1-2; a weak D match, TRBD1 (6 bases). This CDR3 comprises 13 residues. Germline CDR1 reads SQVTM; CDR2 reads ANQGSEA. Trimming shortened V by 4 bases and J by 11 bases, and 20 bases separated the two germline ends.

The V gene is TRBV4-3, the J gene TRBJ2-5; no reliable D call. This CDR3 region has 15 residues. Trimming left V 0 bases short and J 1 base short, with 9 bases between. CDR1 and CDR2 (germline): LGHNA, YSLEER. CDR3: CASSQESFGQETQYF. In DNA, the CDR3 is TGCGCCAGCAGCCAAGAAAGTTTCGGCCAAGAGACCCAGTACTTC.

This clone was detected a few times. This sequence joins TRBV27 and TRBJ2-7, with TRBD1 matching 10 bases. CDR1 is MNHEY, CDR2 SMNVEV, per germline (reference sequence). The CDR3 runs 15 residues. V dropped 2 bases and J dropped 3; count of bases not matched to a gene: 4. Written as DNA, the CDR3 is TGTGCCAGCAGTTTAGTGGGACAGGGGAACTACGAGCAGTACTTC. This gives the protein CASSLVGQGNYEQYF.

The rearrangement uses TRBV11-3 and TRBJ2-5, with TRBD1 as a possible D gene (5 bases). Germline V gives CDR1 SGHNT, CDR2 YENEEA. This CDR3 spans 14 amino acids. V was pared by 2 bases and J by 4 bases, with 11 bases between. In DNA form, the CDR3 reads TGTGCCAGCAGCTTAAGGCAGGGTTCAGAGACCCAGTACTTC. It translates to CASSLRQGSETQYF.